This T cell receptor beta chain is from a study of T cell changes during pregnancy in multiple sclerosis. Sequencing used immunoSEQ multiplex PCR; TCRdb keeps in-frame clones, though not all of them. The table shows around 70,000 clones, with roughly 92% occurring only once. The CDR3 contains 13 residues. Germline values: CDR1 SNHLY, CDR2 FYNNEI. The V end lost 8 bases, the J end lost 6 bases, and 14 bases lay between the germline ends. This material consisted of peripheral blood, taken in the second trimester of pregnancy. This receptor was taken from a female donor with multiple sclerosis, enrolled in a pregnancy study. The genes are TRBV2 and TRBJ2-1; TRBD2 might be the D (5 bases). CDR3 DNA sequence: TGTGCCAGCGAGGGAGTATTTGGCAATGAGCAGTTCTTC. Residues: CASEGVFGNEQFF.